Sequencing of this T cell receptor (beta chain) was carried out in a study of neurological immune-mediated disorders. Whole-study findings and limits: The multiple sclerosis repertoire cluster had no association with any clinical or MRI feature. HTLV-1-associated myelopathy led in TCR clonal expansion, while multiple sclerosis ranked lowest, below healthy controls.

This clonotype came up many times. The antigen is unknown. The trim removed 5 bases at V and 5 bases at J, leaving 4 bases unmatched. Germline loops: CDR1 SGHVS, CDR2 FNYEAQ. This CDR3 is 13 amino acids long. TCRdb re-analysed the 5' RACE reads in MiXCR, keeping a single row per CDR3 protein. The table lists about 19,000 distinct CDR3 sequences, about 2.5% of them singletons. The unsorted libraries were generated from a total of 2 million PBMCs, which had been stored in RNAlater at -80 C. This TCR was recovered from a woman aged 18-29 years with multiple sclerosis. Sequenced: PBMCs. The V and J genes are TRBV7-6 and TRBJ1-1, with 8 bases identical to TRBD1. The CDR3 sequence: CASSHDRGTEAFF. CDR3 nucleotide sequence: TGTGCCAGCAGCCATGACAGGGGTACTGAAGCTTTCTTT. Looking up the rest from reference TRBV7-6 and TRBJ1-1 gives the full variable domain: GAGVSQSPRYKVTKRGQDVALRCDPISGHVSLYWYRQALGQGPEFLTYFNYEAQQDKSGLPNDRFSAERPEGSISTLTIQRTEQRDSAMYRCASSHDRGTEAFFGQGTRLTVV.